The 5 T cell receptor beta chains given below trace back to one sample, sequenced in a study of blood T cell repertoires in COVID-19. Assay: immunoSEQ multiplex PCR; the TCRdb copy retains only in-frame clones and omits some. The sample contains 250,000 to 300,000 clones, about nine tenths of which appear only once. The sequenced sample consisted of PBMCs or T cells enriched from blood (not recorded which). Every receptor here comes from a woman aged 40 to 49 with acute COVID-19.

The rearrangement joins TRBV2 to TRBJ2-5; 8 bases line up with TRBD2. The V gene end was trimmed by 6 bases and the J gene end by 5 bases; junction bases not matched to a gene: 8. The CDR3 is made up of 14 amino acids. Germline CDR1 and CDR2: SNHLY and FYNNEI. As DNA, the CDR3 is TGTGCCAGCAGCAGCGGGGGCGCCACGGAGACCCAGTACTTC. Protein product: CASSSGGATETQYF.

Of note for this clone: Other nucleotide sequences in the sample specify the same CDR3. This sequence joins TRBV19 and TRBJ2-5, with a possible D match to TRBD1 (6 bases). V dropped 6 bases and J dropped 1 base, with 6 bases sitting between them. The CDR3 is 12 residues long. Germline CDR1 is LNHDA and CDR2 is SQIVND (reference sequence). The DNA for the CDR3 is TGTGCCAGTAGCAGGGGCCAAGAGACCCAGTACTTC. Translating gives CASSRGQETQYF.

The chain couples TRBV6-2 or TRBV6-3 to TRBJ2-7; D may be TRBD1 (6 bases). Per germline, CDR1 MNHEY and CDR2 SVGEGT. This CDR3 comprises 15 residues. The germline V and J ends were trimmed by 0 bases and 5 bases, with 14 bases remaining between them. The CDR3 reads CASSYSAGVGHEQYF. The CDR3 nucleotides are TGTGCCAGCAGTTACTCGGCAGGGGTGGGACACGAGCAGTACTTC.

CDR3 protein: CASSLAAGSEAFF. DNA of the CDR3: TGCGCCAGCAGCTTGGCCGCGGGGTCTGAAGCTTTCTTT. V usage is TRBV5-1 and J usage is TRBJ1-1; no clear D gene. The CDR3 has 13 amino acids. V was shortened by 0 bases and J by 6 bases, with 9 bases between the two germline ends. Germline CDR1 SGHRS, CDR2 YFSETQ. The variable domain in full, completed from reference TRBV5-1 and TRBJ1-1, reads KAGVTQTPRYLIKTRGQQVTLSCSPISGHRSVSWYQQTPGQGLQFLFEYFSETQRNKGNFPGRFSGRQFSNSRSEMNVSTLELGDSALYLCASSLAAGSEAFFGQGTRLTVV.

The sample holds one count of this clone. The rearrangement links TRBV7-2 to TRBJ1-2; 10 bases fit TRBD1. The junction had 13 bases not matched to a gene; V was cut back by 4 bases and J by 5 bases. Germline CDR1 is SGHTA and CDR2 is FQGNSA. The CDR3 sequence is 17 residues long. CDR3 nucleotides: TGTGCCAGCAGCTCCCTAGGGCCGGGACAGGGGCGGTATGGCTACACCTTC. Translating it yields CASSSLGPGQGRYGYTF. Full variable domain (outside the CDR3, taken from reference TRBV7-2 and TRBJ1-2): GAGVSQSPSNKVTEKGKDVELRCDPISGHTALYWYRQSLGQGLEFLIYFQGNSAPDKSGLPSDRFSAERTGGSVSTLTIQRTQQEDSAVYLCASSSLGPGQGRYGYTFGSGTRLTVV.